The text below deals with one TCR beta chain. The data originate from a study of blood T cell repertoires in COVID-19. At the level of the study: The United States, Italy and Spain were the sources of the acute and convalescent COVID-19 samples. Sources were T cells, B-cell-depleted T cells, or PBMCs; the material itself was cDNA or gDNA.

The CDR3 has 18 amino acids. Germline lookup yields CDR1 ENHRY and CDR2 SYGVKD. V lost 6 bases and J lost 1, with 19 bases in between. In the original analysis: Amplification from reference gene primers served as the basis for estimated nucleated cell counts. Repertoires were generated with immunoSEQ multiplex PCR, while TCRdb's copy carries only in-frame clones and drops some. V and J calls and clone size are those listed in that table; D and trimming were worked out from the DNA. The sample gives approximately 500,000 clones, roughly 91% of which show up once; roughly 8% is in the top ten. Followed longitudinally, the Seattle patients had been enrolled during active infection.

The sequenced material came from peripheral blood. The source is a woman in her fifties or sixties with COVID-19, enrolled during active disease. V usage is TRBV10-3 and J usage is TRBJ1-6; D is undetermined. The CDR3 loop reads CAISYDMAGQSYNSPLHF. As DNA, the CDR3 is TGTGCCATCAGCTACGACATGGCAGGTCAATCCTATAATTCACCCCTCCACTTT.